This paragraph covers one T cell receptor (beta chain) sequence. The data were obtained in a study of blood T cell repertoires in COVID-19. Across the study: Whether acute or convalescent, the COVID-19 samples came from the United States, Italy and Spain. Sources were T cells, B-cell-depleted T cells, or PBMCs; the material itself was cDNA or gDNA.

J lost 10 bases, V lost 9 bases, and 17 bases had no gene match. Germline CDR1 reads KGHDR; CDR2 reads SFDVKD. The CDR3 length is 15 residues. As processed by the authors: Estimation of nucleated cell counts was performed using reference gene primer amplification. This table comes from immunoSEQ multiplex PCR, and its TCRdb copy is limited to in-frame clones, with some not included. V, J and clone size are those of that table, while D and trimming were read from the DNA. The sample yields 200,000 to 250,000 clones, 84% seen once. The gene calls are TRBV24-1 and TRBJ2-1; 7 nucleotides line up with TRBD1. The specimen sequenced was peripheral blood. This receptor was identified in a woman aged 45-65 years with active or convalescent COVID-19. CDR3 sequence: CATARQGEGTSEQFF. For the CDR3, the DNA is TGTGCCACCGCCAGACAGGGTGAGGGGACCTCGGAGCAGTTCTTC.